This T cell receptor beta chain is from a study of shared clonotypes between healthy human individuals (TCRdb year 2020). In terms of the full investigation: Two women and three men aged 18 to 49 years were included in the cohort. For each donor, three plates each were used for CD4 naive and CD4 memory, two plates were used for CD8 naive, and one plate was used for CD8 memory. Blood TCR repertoires of 5 or 6 healthy adults were deeply sequenced to estimate repertoire size and the extent of clonotype sharing between individuals. Libraries were prepared and TCR repertoires were sequenced by different laboratories using diverse techniques, in order to increase sequencing depth and limit assay-specific biases. Each donor's leukapheresis produced roughly between roughly 0.85 and 10 billion PBMCs.

With regard to this clone: Its recognized antigen is unknown. Compared with germline, one end of the junction differs, possibly owing to a read error.

Using the deep immunoSEQ assay, multiplex PCR amplified TCR CDR3 regions from genomic DNA. Genomic DNA extracted from each cell subset was distributed evenly over all wells of several immunoSEQ 96-well plates, and each plate served as one replicate. For sorted subsets, roughly 0.2 ug genomic DNA, equal to 25,000 to 35,000 T cell genomes, was loaded into each replicate PCR. The purified libraries were quantified using a Qubit 3.0 fluorometer, sized with a Bioanalyzer 2100, and then quantified again using the KAPA Library Quantification kit. Every immunoSEQ 96-well plate was sequenced on a dedicated single-read 150-cycle Illumina NextSeq 550 flow cell. As for the authors' bioinformatics: Because only junctional sequences without quality scores were contained in the immunoSEQ output, filtering matching that applied to full-length reads could not be performed. To assign V/J genes and CDR3, sequences were annotated against IMGT germline references using PyIR, a Python wrapper for IgBLAST v1.9. Reads with weak V/J assignments (E-value above 1e-6), missing CDR3, stop codons, out-of-frame junctions, or ambiguous translated residues were removed. A V3J clonotype was defined by an identical inferred V gene, J gene, and CDR3 amino acid sequence. To compute the percentage overlap between repertoires, the number of shared unique clonotypes was divided by the size of the smaller repertoire. Richness of each repertoire was evaluated using RTK rarefaction, the Chao1 estimator, and Recon v2.1 estimates of unobserved clonotypes. Generation probabilities were computed with OLGA for all TCRbeta clonotypes obtained by the gDNA method from a few donors. Sourced from immuneACCESS, this table was stored by TCRdb with only in-frame sequences that have V and J called. A share of the clones is absent; for the studies checked, an unresolved V gene accounts for under half, and the remainder has no known explanation. The DNA gave D and trimming, while V, J and clone size come from that table. The sample table holds approximately 2.3 million clones, of which 85% to 95% were seen once. The ten largest clones represent 0.39% of the sample.

Reading from cysteine to phenylalanine, the CDR3 counts 16 amino acids. The CDR3 DNA has 48 bases and is translated from base 1. CDR1 is given as SGHDT and CDR2 as YYEEEE, both from the germline V gene. Here is what the overall study found, with its caveats: Naive subsets generally had larger estimated clonotype richness than memory subsets did. Only blood was sampled, and tissue TCR repertoires likely differ from those in blood. Rarefaction of sorted-subset datasets indicated incomplete sequencing despite the large sequencing depth. Across a few donors, about 5.2% of naive CD4, roughly 3.4% of naive CD8, 2.3% of memory CD4, and roughly 0.41% of memory CD8 clonotypes were shared. Pairwise subsampling indicated that sequencing depth was expected to affect the degree of clonotype sharing among donors. Higher generation probabilities were observed for clonotypes shared by all four sorted-subset donors than for non-shared clonotypes. The small number of donors limited the genetic and exposure-history diversity represented.

Healthy HIV-negative adults with no recently reported acute infections or vaccinations were included as donors. Every donor was a Caucasian adult living in Nashville, Tennessee, USA. CD4+ T cells were enriched by magnetic negative selection; naive cells were then positively selected on CD45RA, and the negative fraction formed the memory subset. Blood was obtained by leukapheresis, after which PBMCs were separated by Ficoll-Histopaque density gradient centrifugation and cryopreserved in liquid nitrogen vapor phase. Analytical flow cytometry was used to check the purity and quantity of every magnetically sorted T cell population. From each sorted fraction, genomic DNA was isolated and quantified by UV absorbance on a Nanodrop 2000c.

The sequenced sample was naive CD4+ T cells from PBMCs. This sample's cell subset or site label indicates: CD45RA+ positively selected. The receptor comes from a man aged 18 to 29 in good health. Some clones in this sample may be carry-over from other donors' samples. The rearrangement joined TRBV5-6 to TRBJ1-1; TRBD1 lines up with 11 middle nucleotides. This receptor carries the CDR3 CASRADRGHYGTETFF. The DNA reads as follows: TGTGCCAGCAGGGCGGACAGGGGGCACTACGGGACTGAAACTTTCTTT. The CDR3, completed at both ends by the reference TRBV5-6 and TRBJ1-1 genes, gives the full variable domain DAGVTQSPTHLIKTRGQQVTLRCSPKSGHDTVSWYQQALGQGPQFIFQYYEEEERQRGNFPDRFSGHQFPNYSSELNVNALLLGDSALYLCASRADRGHYGTETFFGQGTRLTVV.